The 11 T cell receptor beta chains presented below share a single source sample, sequenced in a study of blood T cell repertoires in COVID-19. Sequencing was performed with immunoSEQ multiplex PCR; in TCRdb, only in-frame clones are kept and a portion is missing. The sample has around 49,000 clones, around four fifths seen once. The sequenced sample consisted of PBMCs or T cells enriched from blood (not recorded which). The receptors were sampled from a woman in her forties or fifties with acute COVID-19.

This chain joins TRBV5-1 and TRBJ1-1, with TRBD1 matching over 8 bases. CDR1 is SGHRS and CDR2 is YFSETQ in the germline V gene. This CDR3 spans 14 amino acids. J lost 5 bases, V lost 3 bases, and 6 bases had no gene match. This chain's CDR3 is CASSWTGMETEAFF. CDR3 nucleotide sequence: TGCGCCAGCAGCTGGACAGGGATGGAGACTGAAGCTTTCTTT.

The chain employs TRBV5-5 and TRBJ1-2, with D perhaps TRBD1 (5 bases). This CDR3 has 16 residues. Trimming shortened V by 4 bases and J by 6 bases, and 22 bases separated the two germline ends. CDR1 and CDR2 (germline): SGHKS, YYEKEE (reference sequence). The DNA for the CDR3 is TGTGCCAGCAGCGCTCTGGGGACTCAGCTTAGGGATGGCTACACCTTC. It encodes CASSALGTQLRDGYTF.

The V gene is TRBV9, the J gene TRBJ1-6, with TRBD1 matching over 9 bases. Germline lookup yields CDR1 SGDLS and CDR2 YYNGEE. The CDR3 is made up of 13 amino acids. The trim removed 3 bases at V and 11 bases at J, leaving 3 bases unmatched. DNA of the CDR3: TGTGCCAGCAGCGAGGGACAGGGAACACCCCTCCACTTT. The encoded protein is CASSEGQGTPLHF.

This sequence joins TRBV5-1 and TRBJ2-1; 7 bases are a match to TRBD1. V shed 4 bases and J 4 bases; nucleotides not matched to a gene: 8. The germline CDR1 and CDR2 sequences are SGHRS and YFSETQ. This CDR3 region has 15 residues. As DNA, the CDR3 is TGCGCCAGCAGCCAGGGGACAGAGTCATACAATGAGCAGTTCTTC. Translated: CASSQGTESYNEQFF.

The rearrangement uses TRBV5-4 and TRBJ2-2; D perhaps matches TRBD1 (6 bases). The CDR3 runs to 14 residues. Germline V CDR1 and CDR2: SGHNT, YYREEE (reference sequence). Between the trimmed V and J ends, which lost 2 bases and 4 bases, there was a span of 9 bases. The CDR3 spells CASSFARGTGELFF. The CDR3 DNA sequence: TGTGCCAGCAGCTTTGCCAGGGGCACCGGGGAGCTGTTTTTT.

The chain is built from TRBV19 and TRBJ1-2; no clear D. V lost 3 bases to trimming and J lost 4 bases, with 12 bases between them. CDR3 size: 14 residues. In germline, CDR1 is LNHDA, CDR2 SQIVND (reference sequence). The CDR3 sequence: CASSIKSGSYGYTF. In DNA, the CDR3 is TGTGCCAGTAGTATTAAGAGCGGGTCCTATGGCTACACCTTC.

This clone was counted between two and nine times. The J gene is TRBJ1-1, the V gene TRBV5-4; a weak D match, TRBD1 (6 bases). The ends were cut back, 0 bases at V and 4 bases at J, with 13 bases in the middle. The CDR3 runs to 15 residues. The germline V gene has CDR1 SGHNT and CDR2 YYREEE (reference sequence). This chain's CDR3 is CASSLDGGRVTEAFF. The CDR3 DNA reads TGTGCCAGCAGCTTGGATGGGGGCAGAGTCACTGAAGCTTTCTTT.

The V gene is TRBV2, the J gene TRBJ2-1, with 13 bases that match TRBD2. The ends lost 6 bases at V and 2 bases at J; junction bases unmatched: 4. Germline CDR1 is SNHLY and CDR2 is FYNNEI. The CDR3 contains 16 residues. CDR3 sequence: CASRLLAGGTYNEQFF. The CDR3 coding sequence is TGTGCCAGCAGACTACTAGCGGGGGGGACCTACAATGAGCAGTTCTTC.

Sample share makes this clone medium-sized. The J gene is TRBJ1-5, the V gene TRBV2; D might be TRBD1 (5 bases). CDR1 SNHLY and CDR2 FYNNEI come from the germline V gene. The length of the CDR3 is 13 residues. V was shortened by 8 bases and J by 6 bases, with 14 bases between the two germline ends. CDR3 sequence: CASGLQVGQPQHF. The CDR3 DNA reads as TGTGCCAGCGGTTTACAGGTGGGTCAGCCCCAGCATTTT.

This clone has a handful of counts. Other DNA sequences within the sample encode an identical CDR3. The DNA of the CDR3 is TGTGCCAGCAGCCGGACAGGGTCGAATGAAAAACTGTTTTTT. This encodes CASSRTGSNEKLFF. The chain uses TRBV3-1 (or the pseudogene TRBV3-2) and TRBJ1-4; TRBD1 agrees at 8 bases. The CDR3 has 14 residues. V lost 4 bases and J lost 5; bases outside the gene matches: 3. From germline, CDR1 is LGHDT and CDR2 YNNKEL (reference sequence).

V is TRBV13 and J is TRBJ2-7; TRBD2 might be the D (5 bases). Trimming took off 5 bases at V and 3 bases at J, with 14 bases between the two ends. The germline V gene encodes CDR1 PRHDT and CDR2 FYEKMQ (reference sequence). The CDR3 runs 14 residues. The CDR3 reads CASSRQGRDYEQYF. In nucleotides, the CDR3 is TGTGCCAGCAGCCGGCAAGGTCGGGACTACGAGCAGTACTTC.